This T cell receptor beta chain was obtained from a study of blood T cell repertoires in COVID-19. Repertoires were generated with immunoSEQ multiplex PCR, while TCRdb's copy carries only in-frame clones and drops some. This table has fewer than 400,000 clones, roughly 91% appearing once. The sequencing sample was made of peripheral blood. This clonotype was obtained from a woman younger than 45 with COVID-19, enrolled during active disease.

CDR3 sequence: CASSHEGRTEAFF. The CDR3 bases are TGTGCCAGCAGCCACGAGGGTCGTACTGAAGCTTTCTTT. The V gene is TRBV11-3, the J gene TRBJ1-1, with D unclear. Germline assignment: CDR1 SGHNT and CDR2 YENEEA. Trimming left V 5 bases short and J 5 bases short, with 12 bases between. The length of the CDR3 is 13 residues. Supplemented by reference TRBV11-3 and TRBJ1-1, the full variable domain reads EAGVVQSPRYKIIEKKQPVAFWCNPISGHNTLYWYLQNLGQGPELLIRYENEEAVDDSQLPKDRFSAERLKGVDSTLKIQPAELGDSAVYLCASSHEGRTEAFFGQGTRLTVV.